This T cell receptor (beta chain) comes out of a study of T-cell memory formation after mild COVID-19. Trimming cost V 6 bases and J 5 bases; bases outside gene matches: 7. From germline, CDR1 is DFQATT and CDR2 SNEGSKA (reference sequence). CDR3 size: 14 residues. TCRdb re-analysed the 5' RACE reads in MiXCR, keeping a single row per CDR3 protein. The sample shows approximately 350,000 distinct CDR3 sequences, around 27% of them seen only once. This clonotype was observed at least ten times. Material: PBMCs or a T cell subset sorted from them (not recorded which). The clonotype comes from an adult woman who had mild COVID-19 (a few samples of this study predate the infection). Cell type and time point are not known. The V gene is TRBV20-1, the J gene TRBJ2-1; the match to TRBD2 covers 10 bases. CDR3 residues: CSANSGRRNNEQFF. The CDR3 nucleotides read TGCAGTGCCAATAGCGGGAGGAGAAACAATGAGCAGTTCTTC.